These T cell receptor beta chains were read from a single sample in a study of T-cell reconstitution after alpha-beta-depleted transplantation in children. Using its own MiXCR run on the PCR reads, TCRdb lists one record per CDR3 protein. The sample yields some 500,000 distinct CDR3 sequences, approximately 20% seen once. Sequenced material: PBMCs from the stem cell graft donor, taken from the stem cell graft. These TCRs come from a human donor who donated a stem cell graft to a child with acute lymphoblastic leukemia. CDR3s include the opening cysteine and the closing phenylalanine or tryptophan. Fields, in order: V gene, J gene, D gene, clone size, CDR3 protein, CDR3 DNA. A D gene is named only where the DNA matches it firmly. Expanded clones get a size class; other rows say once, few or many, or leave the size out.

V gene: TRBV11-2; J gene: TRBJ2-2; D gene: TRBD1; clone size: NA; CDR3 protein: CASSLPQTGAGGELFF; CDR3 DNA: TGTGCCAGCAGCTTACCCCAGACAGGGGCGGGCGGGGAGCTGTTTTTT
V gene: TRBV25-1; J gene: TRBJ2-7; D gene: NA; clone size: NA; CDR3 protein: CASGRGGREQYF; CDR3 DNA: TGTGCCAGCGGCAGGGGAGGACGCGAGCAGTACTTC
V gene: TRBV10-3; J gene: TRBJ2-7; D gene: NA; clone size: NA; CDR3 protein: CAISLDAAYEQYF; CDR3 DNA: TGTGCCATCAGCCTGGACGCAGCCTACGAGCAGTACTTC
V gene: TRBV9; J gene: TRBJ1-1; D gene: NA; clone size: NA; CDR3 protein: CASSVAVTGRANTEAFF; CDR3 DNA: TGTGCCAGCAGCGTAGCTGTGACGGGGAGAGCGAACACTGAAGCTTTCTTT
V gene: TRBV12-3/TRBV12-4; J gene: TRBJ2-1; D gene: TRBD1; clone size: NA; CDR3 protein: CASTTADRRSFNNEQFF; CDR3 DNA: TGTGCCAGCACCACCGCGGACAGGCGATCTTTTAACAATGAGCAGTTCTTC
V gene: TRBV27; J gene: TRBJ1-2; D gene: NA; clone size: NA; CDR3 protein: CASSLTPRGVAYGYTF; CDR3 DNA: TGTGCCAGCAGTTTAACCCCCCGGGGTGTTGCCTATGGCTACACCTTC
V gene: TRBV5-1; J gene: TRBJ2-7; D gene: NA; clone size: NA; CDR3 protein: CASSLRDWKYYEQYF; CDR3 DNA: TGCGCCAGCAGCTTGCGGGACTGGAAATACTACGAGCAGTACTTC
V gene: TRBV29-1; J gene: TRBJ1-1; D gene: NA; clone size: few; CDR3 protein: CSVREDRIEAFF; CDR3 DNA: TGCAGCGTTCGAGAAGACAGGATCGAAGCTTTCTTT
V gene: TRBV28; J gene: TRBJ2-7; D gene: NA; clone size: NA; CDR3 protein: CASSLTTGEQYF; CDR3 DNA: TGTGCCAGCAGTTTAACGACGGGCGAGCAGTACTTC
V gene: TRBV4-1; J gene: TRBJ2-4; D gene: NA; clone size: few; CDR3 protein: CASSHPRLSTKNIQYF; CDR3 DNA: TGCGCCAGCAGCCATCCTCGCCTGTCAACCAAAAACATTCAGTACTTC
V gene: TRBV29-1; J gene: TRBJ2-1; D gene: NA; clone size: NA; CDR3 protein: CSVESPPGNEQFF; CDR3 DNA: TGCAGCGTTGAAAGTCCCCCAGGTAATGAGCAGTTCTTC
V gene: TRBV9; J gene: TRBJ2-3; D gene: NA; clone size: NA; CDR3 protein: CASSPARGKEVWDTQYF; CDR3 DNA: TGTGCCAGCAGCCCGGCGCGGGGTAAAGAGGTTTGGGATACGCAGTATTTT
V gene: TRBV24-1; J gene: TRBJ2-7; D gene: NA; clone size: few; CDR3 protein: CATSDSRPGAYEQYF; CDR3 DNA: TGTGCCACCAGTGATTCCCGCCCAGGGGCCTACGAGCAGTACTTC
V gene: TRBV11-2; J gene: TRBJ1-1; D gene: NA; clone size: few; CDR3 protein: CASSLERSTEAFF; CDR3 DNA: TGTGCCAGCAGCTTAGAACGTAGCACTGAAGCTTTCTTT
V gene: TRBV6-5; J gene: TRBJ2-7; D gene: NA; clone size: NA; CDR3 protein: CASSWGQRSYEQYF; CDR3 DNA: TGTGCCAGCAGTTGGGGTCAGCGCTCCTACGAGCAGTACTTC
V gene: TRBV5-1; J gene: TRBJ2-2; D gene: NA; clone size: NA; CDR3 protein: CASSSHVDRELFF; CDR3 DNA: TGCGCCAGCAGCTCCCACGTCGACCGGGAGCTGTTTTTT
V gene: TRBV24-1; J gene: TRBJ2-1; D gene: NA; clone size: NA; CDR3 protein: CAASYSALAVYNEQFF; CDR3 DNA: TGTGCCGCCAGTTATTCCGCCTTAGCGGTCTACAATGAGCAGTTCTTC
V gene: TRBV3-1; J gene: TRBJ2-3; D gene: TRBD2; clone size: NA; CDR3 protein: CASSQDKAGDVTDTQYF; CDR3 DNA: TGTGCCAGCAGCCAAGATAAAGCGGGAGACGTCACAGATACGCAGTATTTT
V gene: TRBV5-1; J gene: TRBJ2-7; D gene: NA; clone size: NA; CDR3 protein: CASSLGPSSVVYEQYF; CDR3 DNA: TGCGCCAGCAGCTTGGGACCTTCCAGCGTGGTCTACGAGCAGTACTTC
V gene: TRBV6-1; J gene: TRBJ1-2; D gene: NA; clone size: NA; CDR3 protein: CASSTRDVGGYTF; CDR3 DNA: TGTGCCAGCAGTACCCGGGACGTCGGAGGCTACACCTTC
V gene: TRBV4-2; J gene: TRBJ1-1; D gene: NA; clone size: few; CDR3 protein: CASSQDGGMYTEAFF; CDR3 DNA: TGTGCCAGCAGCCAAGATGGGGGGATGTACACTGAAGCTTTCTTT
V gene: TRBV6-1; J gene: TRBJ2-7; D gene: NA; clone size: NA; CDR3 protein: CASSINREQLNREQYF; CDR3 DNA: TGTGCCAGCAGTATAAACCGGGAGCAGCTTAATCGGGAGCAGTACTTC
V gene: TRBV27; J gene: TRBJ2-7; D gene: NA; clone size: many; CDR3 protein: CASSLFGSSYEQYF; CDR3 DNA: TGCGCCAGCAGCTTGTTCGGGAGCTCCTACGAGCAGTACTTC
V gene: TRBV20-1; J gene: TRBJ1-2; D gene: NA; clone size: NA; CDR3 protein: CSARESANYGYTF; CDR3 DNA: TGCAGTGCTAGAGAAAGCGCTAACTATGGCTACACCTTC
V gene: TRBV15; J gene: TRBJ1-3; D gene: NA; clone size: NA; CDR3 protein: CATSRDLGLDTIYF; CDR3 DNA: TGTGCCACCAGCAGAGACTTGGGTCTAGACACCATATATTTT
V gene: TRBV14; J gene: TRBJ2-1; D gene: TRBD2; clone size: few; CDR3 protein: CASSQAGLAGEGTYNEQFF; CDR3 DNA: TGTGCCAGCAGCCAAGCGGGGTTAGCGGGAGAAGGCACCTACAATGAGCAGTTCTTC
V gene: TRBV5-1; J gene: TRBJ2-3; D gene: TRBD2; clone size: NA; CDR3 protein: CASSRTSGSGGGTDTQYF; CDR3 DNA: TGCGCCAGCAGCCGGACTAGCGGGAGTGGTGGAGGCACAGATACGCAGTATTTT
V gene: TRBV5-1; J gene: TRBJ1-1; D gene: NA; clone size: many; CDR3 protein: CASSLEGSEAFF; CDR3 DNA: TGCGCCAGCAGCTTGGAGGGCAGTGAAGCTTTCTTT
V gene: TRBV5-1; J gene: TRBJ1-3; D gene: TRBD1; clone size: many; CDR3 protein: CASSSAGQGAGNTIYF; CDR3 DNA: TGCGCCAGCAGCTCCGCGGGACAGGGTGCTGGAAACACCATATATTTT
V gene: TRBV5-1; J gene: TRBJ1-1; D gene: NA; clone size: NA; CDR3 protein: CASSYDRSPNTEAFF; CDR3 DNA: TGCGCCAGCAGTTACGACAGGAGCCCGAACACTGAAGCTTTCTTT
V gene: TRBV2; J gene: TRBJ1-1; D gene: NA; clone size: NA; CDR3 protein: CASSLDSSEAFF; CDR3 DNA: TGTGCCAGCAGCCTGGACAGCTCTGAAGCTTTCTTT
V gene: TRBV12-3/TRBV12-4; J gene: TRBJ2-1; D gene: TRBD2; clone size: NA; CDR3 protein: CASSPRRVAGPNEQFF; CDR3 DNA: TGTGCCAGCAGTCCGCGAAGGGTAGCGGGACCCAATGAGCAGTTCTTC
V gene: TRBV24-1; J gene: TRBJ2-1; D gene: TRBD2; clone size: NA; CDR3 protein: CATSDPGLADYNEQFF; CDR3 DNA: TGTGCCACCAGTGATCCGGGACTAGCGGATTACAATGAGCAGTTCTTC
V gene: TRBV12-3/TRBV12-4; J gene: TRBJ1-5; D gene: TRBD1; clone size: NA; CDR3 protein: CASSTAGTGNQPQHF; CDR3 DNA: TGTGCCAGCAGTACCGCCGGGACAGGGAATCAGCCCCAGCATTTT
V gene: TRBV5-1; J gene: TRBJ2-1; D gene: TRBD2; clone size: many; CDR3 protein: CASSLVRLAASYNEQFF; CDR3 DNA: TGCGCCAGCAGCTTGGTTCGACTAGCAGCATCCTACAATGAGCAGTTCTTC
V gene: TRBV14; J gene: TRBJ2-7; D gene: NA; clone size: NA; CDR3 protein: CASSQGTEPTYEQYF; CDR3 DNA: TGTGCCAGCAGCCAAGGTACAGAACCGACCTACGAGCAGTACTTC
V gene: TRBV19; J gene: TRBJ2-6; D gene: NA; clone size: NA; CDR3 protein: CASSPPRVLRHSGANVLTF; CDR3 DNA: TGTGCCAGTAGTCCTCCCAGGGTCCTCAGACACTCTGGGGCCAACGTCCTGACTTTC
V gene: TRBV7-2; J gene: TRBJ2-7; D gene: TRBD1; clone size: NA; CDR3 protein: CASSVGTAWDEQYF; CDR3 DNA: TGTGCCAGCAGCGTCGGGACAGCCTGGGACGAGCAGTACTTC
V gene: TRBV14; J gene: TRBJ1-1; D gene: NA; clone size: few; CDR3 protein: CASSITGSPEAFF; CDR3 DNA: TGTGCCAGCAGCATTACAGGGAGTCCTGAAGCTTTCTTT
V gene: TRBV27; J gene: TRBJ1-2; D gene: TRBD1; clone size: few; CDR3 protein: CASSGSKGGVYGYTF; CDR3 DNA: TGTGCCAGCAGTGGCTCGAAAGGGGGCGTCTATGGCTACACCTTC
V gene: TRBV19; J gene: TRBJ2-7; D gene: TRBD1; clone size: NA; CDR3 protein: CASSTGQGDYEQYF; CDR3 DNA: TGTGCCAGTAGCACGGGACAGGGGGACTACGAGCAGTACTTC
V gene: TRBV7-3; J gene: TRBJ1-2; D gene: NA; clone size: few; CDR3 protein: CASSLTRGGSEGYTF; CDR3 DNA: TGTGCCAGCAGCTTAACAAGAGGAGGTAGTGAGGGCTACACCTTC
V gene: TRBV2; J gene: TRBJ2-5; D gene: NA; clone size: NA; CDR3 protein: CASSVRRGEYQETQYF; CDR3 DNA: TGTGCCAGCAGTGTTCGCAGGGGAGAGTATCAAGAGACCCAGTACTTC